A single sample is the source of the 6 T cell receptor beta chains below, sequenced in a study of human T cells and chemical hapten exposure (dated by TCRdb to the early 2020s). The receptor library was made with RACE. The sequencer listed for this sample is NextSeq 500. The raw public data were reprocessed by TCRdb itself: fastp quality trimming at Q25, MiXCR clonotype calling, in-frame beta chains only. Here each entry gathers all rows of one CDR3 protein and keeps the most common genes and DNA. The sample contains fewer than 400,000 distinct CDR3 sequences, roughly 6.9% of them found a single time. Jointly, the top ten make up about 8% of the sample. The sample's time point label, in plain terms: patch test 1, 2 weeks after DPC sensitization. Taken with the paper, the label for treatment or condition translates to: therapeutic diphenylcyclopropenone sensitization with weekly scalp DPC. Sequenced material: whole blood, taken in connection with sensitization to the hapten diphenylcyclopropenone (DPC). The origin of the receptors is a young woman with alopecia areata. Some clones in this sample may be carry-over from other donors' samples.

The CDR3 sequence is CASSSGDTRLYEQYF. The CDR3, as DNA: TGTGCCAGCAGTTCTGGCGACACCCGCCTCTACGAGCAGTACTTC. V is TRBV25-1 and J is TRBJ2-7; D is undetermined. The CDR3 runs to 15 residues. Trimming took off 5 bases at V and 3 bases at J, with 17 bases between the two ends. The germline gives CDR1 MGHDK, CDR2 SYGVNS.

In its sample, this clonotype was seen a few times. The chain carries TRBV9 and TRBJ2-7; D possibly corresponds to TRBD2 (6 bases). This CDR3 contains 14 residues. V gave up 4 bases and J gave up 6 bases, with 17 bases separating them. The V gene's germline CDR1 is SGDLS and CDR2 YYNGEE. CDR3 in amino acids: CASSPPGDGSEQYF. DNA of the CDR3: TGTGCCAGCAGCCCCCCGGGCGACGGGAGCGAGCAGTACTTC.

CDR3 sequence: CASSALRSGTGGNQPQHF. In nucleotides, the CDR3 is TGTGCCAGCAGTGCTCTTCGGTCTGGGACGGGAGGCAATCAGCCCCAGCATTTT. The genes are TRBV6-1 and TRBJ1-5; D possibly corresponds to TRBD1 (5 bases). CDR1 is MNHNS and CDR2 is SASEGT in the germline V gene. The CDR3 runs to 18 residues. V was trimmed by 4 bases and J by 2 bases, leaving 21 bases between them.

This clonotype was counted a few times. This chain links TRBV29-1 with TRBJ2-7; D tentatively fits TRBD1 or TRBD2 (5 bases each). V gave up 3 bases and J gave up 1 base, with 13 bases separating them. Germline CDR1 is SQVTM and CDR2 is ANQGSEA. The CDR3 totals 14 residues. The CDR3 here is CSVEGEFGSYEQYF. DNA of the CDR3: TGCAGCGTTGAGGGGGAATTTGGTTCCTACGAGCAGTACTTC.

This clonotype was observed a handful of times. CDR3 amino acids: CASSSNGDGYTF. CDR3 DNA sequence: TGTGCCAGCAGCTCTAATGGCGATGGCTACACCTTC. V and J are TRBV5-6 and TRBJ1-2, with D unclear. With 3 bases removed from V and 6 bases from J, the gap between germline ends came to 9 bases. There are 12 residues in the CDR3. Germline lookup yields CDR1 SGHDT and CDR2 YYEEEE.

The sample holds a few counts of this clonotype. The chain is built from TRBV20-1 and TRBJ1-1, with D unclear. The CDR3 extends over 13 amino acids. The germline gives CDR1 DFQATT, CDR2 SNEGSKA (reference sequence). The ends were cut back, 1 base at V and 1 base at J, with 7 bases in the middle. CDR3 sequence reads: CSARGQENTEAFF. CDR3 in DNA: TGCAGTGCTAGAGGGCAGGAGAACACTGAAGCTTTCTTT.